A selection of T cell receptor beta chains follows, all from one sample in a study of T cells after yellow fever vaccination. Using its own MiXCR run on the 5' RACE reads, TCRdb lists one record per CDR3 protein. The table shows about 360,000 distinct CDR3 sequences, with under 7.5% occurring only once. Source: PBMCs, taken 5 days after the yellow fever booster vaccination. The source of these receptors is a young man who received the YFV17D yellow fever vaccine. The CDR3 runs from the conserved cysteine through the conserved F or W. Fields, in order: J gene, D gene, V gene, clone size, CDR3 protein, CDR3 DNA. A D gene is named only where the DNA matches it firmly. Not every row has a clone size; where given, it reads once, few, many or a size class.

j_call: TRBJ2-1
d_call: TRBD1
v_call: TRBV7-9
clone_size: many
cdr3_aa: CASSFGTDNNEQFF
cdr3_nt: TGTGCCAGCAGCTTTGGGACAGATAACAATGAGCAGTTCTTC

j_call: TRBJ2-1
d_call: NA
v_call: TRBV5-1
clone_size: NA
cdr3_aa: CASSFSPAGEQFF
cdr3_nt: TGCGCCAGCAGCTTTTCCCCAGCTGGTGAGCAGTTCTTC

j_call: TRBJ2-3
d_call: TRBD2
v_call: TRBV7-2
clone_size: many
cdr3_aa: CASSLGKGLARDTQYF
cdr3_nt: TGTGCCAGCAGCTTAGGAAAGGGACTAGCTAGGGATACGCAGTATTTT

j_call: TRBJ2-5
d_call: NA
v_call: TRBV9
clone_size: many
cdr3_aa: CASSVSTNQETQYF
cdr3_nt: TGTGCCAGCAGCGTTTCGACTAACCAAGAGACCCAGTACTTC

j_call: TRBJ2-1
d_call: NA
v_call: TRBV20-1
clone_size: NA
cdr3_aa: CSATEIYNEQFF
cdr3_nt: TGCAGTGCTACAGAGATCTACAATGAGCAGTTCTTC

j_call: TRBJ2-3
d_call: TRBD2
v_call: TRBV20-1
clone_size: NA
cdr3_aa: CCASEGGSLSTDTQYF
cdr3_nt: TGCTGTGCTAGCGAGGGCGGGAGCCTCAGCACAGATACGCAGTATTTT

j_call: TRBJ2-1
d_call: TRBD1
v_call: TRBV20-1
clone_size: NA
cdr3_aa: CSASHPKGTGVDEQFF
cdr3_nt: TGCAGTGCTAGTCACCCTAAGGGGACAGGGGTCGATGAGCAGTTCTTC

j_call: TRBJ2-1
d_call: NA
v_call: TRBV30
clone_size: few
cdr3_aa: CAWKPGAGSYNEQFF
cdr3_nt: TGTGCCTGGAAACCGGGAGCCGGGTCCTACAATGAGCAGTTCTTC

j_call: TRBJ2-5
d_call: NA
v_call: TRBV5-1
clone_size: NA
cdr3_aa: CASSGQSPQETQYF
cdr3_nt: TGCGCCAGCAGCGGCCAATCCCCTCAAGAGACCCAGTACTTC

j_call: TRBJ2-1
d_call: NA
v_call: TRBV18
clone_size: NA
cdr3_aa: CASTPIADSSYNEQFF
cdr3_nt: TGTGCCAGCACACCCATAGCGGATAGCTCCTACAATGAGCAGTTCTTC

j_call: TRBJ1-5
d_call: NA
v_call: TRBV7-2
clone_size: many
cdr3_aa: CASSLAGPGTSQPQHF
cdr3_nt: TGTGCCAGCAGCTTAGCGGGACCGGGGACGAGTCAGCCCCAGCATTTT

j_call: TRBJ2-5
d_call: NA
v_call: TRBV9
clone_size: NA
cdr3_aa: CASSAANQETQYF
cdr3_nt: TGTGCCAGCAGCGCAGCAAACCAAGAGACCCAGTACTTC

j_call: TRBJ2-7
d_call: TRBD2
v_call: TRBV20-1
clone_size: few
cdr3_aa: CSARRTRDYPFNEQYF
cdr3_nt: TGCAGTGCTAGAAGAACTCGGGACTACCCATTTAACGAGCAGTACTTC

j_call: TRBJ2-1
d_call: TRBD2
v_call: TRBV7-2
clone_size: few
cdr3_aa: CASSLAGRPSGYNEQFF
cdr3_nt: TGTGCCAGCAGCTTAGCGGGGCGGCCTAGCGGGTACAATGAGCAGTTCTTC

j_call: TRBJ2-5
d_call: TRBD1
v_call: TRBV2
clone_size: NA
cdr3_aa: CASIPGQTQETQYF
cdr3_nt: TGTGCCAGCATTCCGGGACAGACGCAAGAGACCCAGTACTTC

j_call: TRBJ2-3
d_call: TRBD2
v_call: TRBV20-1
clone_size: NA
cdr3_aa: CSARGTSGLDTQYF
cdr3_nt: TGCAGTGCTAGAGGGACTAGCGGTCTGGATACGCAGTATTTT

j_call: TRBJ2-5
d_call: NA
v_call: TRBV7-2
clone_size: many
cdr3_aa: CASSFMSETQYF
cdr3_nt: TGTGCCAGCAGCTTTATGAGCGAGACCCAGTACTTC

j_call: TRBJ2-1
d_call: TRBD2
v_call: TRBV12-3/TRBV12-4
clone_size: NA
cdr3_aa: CASSFGTSPDYEQFF
cdr3_nt: TGTGCCAGCAGTTTTGGGACTAGCCCGGACTATGAGCAGTTCTTC

j_call: TRBJ2-7
d_call: NA
v_call: TRBV6-1
clone_size: many
cdr3_aa: CASSGTTLLHEQYF
cdr3_nt: TGTGCCAGCAGTGGAACTACGCTACTCCACGAGCAGTACTTC

j_call: TRBJ2-1
d_call: NA
v_call: TRBV29-1
clone_size: NA
cdr3_aa: CSVLAGTTPANEQFF
cdr3_nt: TGCAGCGTTTTAGCTGGGACCACACCGGCGAATGAGCAGTTCTTC

j_call: TRBJ2-1
d_call: TRBD2
v_call: TRBV27
clone_size: many
cdr3_aa: CASSLSTSGSYEQFF
cdr3_nt: TGTGCCAGCAGTTTATCGACTAGCGGGAGCTATGAGCAGTTCTTC

j_call: TRBJ2-1
d_call: TRBD1
v_call: TRBV11-3
clone_size: few
cdr3_aa: CASSPTGQGRDEQFF
cdr3_nt: TGTGCCAGCAGCCCCACGGGACAGGGACGCGATGAGCAGTTCTTC

j_call: TRBJ2-7
d_call: TRBD2
v_call: TRBV14
clone_size: many
cdr3_aa: CASSLISGRAYEQYF
cdr3_nt: TGTGCCAGCAGTCTCATCAGCGGGAGGGCCTACGAGCAGTACTTC

j_call: TRBJ2-2
d_call: NA
v_call: TRBV18
clone_size: many
cdr3_aa: CASSPGEANTGELFF
cdr3_nt: TGTGCCAGCTCACCGGGGGAAGCGAACACCGGGGAGCTGTTTTTT

j_call: TRBJ2-2
d_call: NA
v_call: TRBV27
clone_size: few
cdr3_aa: CASSSQGTGVVFF
cdr3_nt: TGTGCCAGCAGCTCCCAGGGTACCGGGGTCGTGTTTTTT

j_call: TRBJ2-1
d_call: NA
v_call: TRBV27
clone_size: many
cdr3_aa: CASSRGTSYNEQFF
cdr3_nt: TGTGCCAGCAGTCGCGGGACGTCCTACAATGAGCAGTTCTTC

j_call: TRBJ2-1
d_call: NA
v_call: TRBV20-1
clone_size: many
cdr3_aa: CSASGEGGAGYNEQFF
cdr3_nt: TGCAGTGCTAGCGGTGAGGGGGGGGCAGGGTACAATGAGCAGTTCTTC

j_call: TRBJ2-2
d_call: NA
v_call: TRBV7-6
clone_size: many
cdr3_aa: CASSSPADGELFF
cdr3_nt: TGTGCCAGCAGCTCCCCTGCGGACGGGGAGCTGTTTTTT

j_call: TRBJ2-1
d_call: NA
v_call: TRBV7-8
clone_size: few
cdr3_aa: CASSFRGRNEQFF
cdr3_nt: TGTGCCAGCAGCTTTAGGGGGAGGAATGAGCAGTTCTTC

j_call: TRBJ2-7
d_call: NA
v_call: TRBV19
clone_size: few
cdr3_aa: CASSIFAGTNYEQYF
cdr3_nt: TGTGCCAGTAGTATCTTCGCGGGAACCAATTACGAGCAGTACTTC

j_call: TRBJ2-5
d_call: TRBD2
v_call: TRBV5-1
clone_size: NA
cdr3_aa: CASSSGGIGGETQYF
cdr3_nt: TGCGCCAGCAGCTCCGGGGGGATAGGCGGAGAGACCCAGTACTTC

j_call: TRBJ1-1
d_call: NA
v_call: TRBV28
clone_size: few
cdr3_aa: CASRDTMNTEAFF
cdr3_nt: TGTGCCAGCAGGGACACGATGAACACTGAAGCTTTCTTT

j_call: TRBJ2-1
d_call: NA
v_call: TRBV29-1
clone_size: NA
cdr3_aa: CSVEVRGTRSYNEQFF
cdr3_nt: TGCAGCGTTGAGGTGCGGGGGACACGATCCTACAATGAGCAGTTCTTC

j_call: TRBJ2-5
d_call: TRBD1
v_call: TRBV10-2
clone_size: few
cdr3_aa: CASSEGTVNQETQYF
cdr3_nt: TGCGCCAGCAGTGAGGGGACAGTTAACCAAGAGACCCAGTACTTC

j_call: TRBJ1-4
d_call: NA
v_call: TRBV20-1
clone_size: NA
cdr3_aa: CSATDRGEKLFF
cdr3_nt: TGCAGTGCAACGGACCGTGGGGAAAAACTGTTTTTT

j_call: TRBJ2-7
d_call: NA
v_call: TRBV5-1
clone_size: NA
cdr3_aa: CASSPGRNYEQYF
cdr3_nt: TGCGCCAGCAGCCCCGGACGGAACTACGAGCAGTACTTC

j_call: TRBJ2-2
d_call: TRBD1
v_call: TRBV6-2/TRBV6-3
clone_size: many
cdr3_aa: CASSLDRAYTGELFF
cdr3_nt: TGTGCCAGCAGTTTAGACAGGGCCTACACCGGGGAGCTGTTTTTT

j_call: TRBJ1-4
d_call: NA
v_call: TRBV20-1
clone_size: few
cdr3_aa: CSARDRAGWVEKLFF
cdr3_nt: TGCAGTGCTAGAGATCGTGCAGGGTGGGTTGAAAAACTGTTTTTT

j_call: TRBJ2-5
d_call: NA
v_call: TRBV28
clone_size: NA
cdr3_aa: CASSRGVEKTQYF
cdr3_nt: TGTGCCAGCAGCCGTGGAGTGGAGAAGACCCAGTACTTC

j_call: TRBJ2-7
d_call: TRBD2
v_call: TRBV5-1
clone_size: NA
cdr3_aa: CASSPGTSGNEQYF
cdr3_nt: TGCGCCAGCAGTCCTGGGACTAGCGGGAACGAGCAGTACTTC

j_call: TRBJ2-7
d_call: TRBD1
v_call: TRBV30
clone_size: few
cdr3_aa: CASDRGFSYEQYF
cdr3_nt: TGTGCCTCGGACAGGGGATTCTCCTACGAGCAGTACTTC

j_call: TRBJ1-5
d_call: NA
v_call: TRBV20-1
clone_size: NA
cdr3_aa: CSATQDYLSSGYSNQPQHF
cdr3_nt: TGCAGTGCTACTCAAGATTATCTGTCGTCCGGATATAGCAATCAGCCCCAGCATTTT

j_call: TRBJ2-5
d_call: NA
v_call: TRBV20-1
clone_size: NA
cdr3_aa: CSARDHSGKTQYF
cdr3_nt: TGCAGTGCTAGGGATCACTCCGGGAAGACCCAGTACTTC

j_call: TRBJ1-6
d_call: NA
v_call: TRBV5-1
clone_size: few
cdr3_aa: CASSLDLDSPLHF
cdr3_nt: TGCGCCAGCAGCTTGGATCTCGATTCACCCCTCCACTTT

j_call: TRBJ2-2
d_call: TRBD2
v_call: TRBV7-2
clone_size: NA
cdr3_aa: CASSYEPLAGSTGELFF
cdr3_nt: TGTGCCAGCAGCTACGAGCCACTAGCGGGGAGTACCGGGGAGCTGTTTTTT

j_call: TRBJ1-5
d_call: NA
v_call: TRBV27
clone_size: few
cdr3_aa: CASSLRSRGQPQHF
cdr3_nt: TGTGCCAGCAGTTTAAGGTCCAGGGGTCAGCCCCAGCATTTT